In this sample, the clone carrying this T cell receptor (beta chain) turned up many times. This entry belongs to a study of T cells in Graves' hyperthyroidism and ophthalmopathy. Amplification of TCR beta CDR3 regions used RNA as the template. When the TCR CDR3 underwent first-round RT-PCR, the HTBI primer set was used. Each CDR3 protein gets one entry after TCRdb re-called the multiplex PCR reads with MiXCR. The sample lists under 300,000 distinct CDR3 sequences; about 15% were seen once. Sequences were obtained from blood. The TCR was taken from a woman aged 40 to 49 with Graves' hyperthyroidism that later progressed to Graves' ophthalmopathy.

CDR3 bases: TGTGCCAGCAGCAAGCTAAAACAGGGGGGCCTAACTAGCGGGAGGGCCGCTGAGCAGTTCTTC. Its translation is CASSKLKQGGLTSGRAAEQFF. The chain carries TRBV7-8 and TRBJ2-1, with 13 positions matching TRBD2. The ends lost 5 bases at V and 9 bases at J; junction bases unmatched: 25. Looked up from germline, CDR1 is SGHVS and CDR2 is FQNEAQ. CDR3 length equals 21 residues.